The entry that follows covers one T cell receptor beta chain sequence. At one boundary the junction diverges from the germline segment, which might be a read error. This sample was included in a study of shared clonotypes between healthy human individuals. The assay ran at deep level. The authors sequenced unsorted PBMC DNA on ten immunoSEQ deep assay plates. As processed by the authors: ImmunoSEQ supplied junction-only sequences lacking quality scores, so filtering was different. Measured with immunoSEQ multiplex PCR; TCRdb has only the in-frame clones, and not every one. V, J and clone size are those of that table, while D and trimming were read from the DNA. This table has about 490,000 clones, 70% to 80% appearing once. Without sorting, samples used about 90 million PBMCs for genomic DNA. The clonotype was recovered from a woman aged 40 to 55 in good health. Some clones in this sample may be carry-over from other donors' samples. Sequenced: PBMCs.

The CDR3 DNA reads TGTGCTAGCAGCTTAGAGGGACCCCAATCCTACAATGAGCAGTTCTTC. Its protein is CASSLEGPQSYNEQFF. The chain joins TRBV7-7 to TRBJ2-1; D is possibly TRBD1 or TRBD2 (5 bases each). The germline V gene has CDR1 SSHAT and CDR2 FNYEAQ (reference sequence). The CDR3 spans 16 residues.